This entry lists 11 T cell receptor beta chains sequenced from one sample in a study of blood T cell repertoires in COVID-19. Sequencing used immunoSEQ multiplex PCR; TCRdb keeps in-frame clones, though not all of them. This table holds 450,000 or so clones, 90% found once. Sequenced input: PBMCs or T cells enriched from blood (not recorded which). These receptors were collected from a man in his late teens or twenties who had recovered from COVID-19.

This clone was counted between two and nine times. The V and J genes are TRBV6-4 and TRBJ2-1; 12 positions agree with TRBD2. The ends lost 5 bases at V and 8 bases at J; junction bases unmatched: 10. The CDR3 runs to 16 residues. Germline values: CDR1 MRHNA, CDR2 SNTAGT. The DNA for the CDR3 is TGTGCCAGCAGTCCAGGACTAGCGGGGTCCCCCCATGAGCAGTTCTTC. It codes for CASSPGLAGSPHEQFF.

V is TRBV6-1 and J is TRBJ2-7; 9 nucleotides agree with TRBD1. The CDR3 length is 15 residues. Looked up from germline, CDR1 is MNHNS and CDR2 is SASEGT. V shed 3 bases and J 4 bases; nucleotides not matched to a gene: 7. The CDR3 here is CASSDPTGGEYEQYF. In nucleotides, the CDR3 is TGTGCCAGCAGTGACCCGACAGGGGGGGAGTACGAGCAGTACTTC.

The genes are TRBV2 and TRBJ1-5; D perhaps matches TRBD1 (6 bases). Germline V gene data show CDR1 as SNHLY and CDR2 as FYNNEI. Trimming left V 3 bases short and J 6 bases short, with 12 bases between. CDR3 length equals 14 residues. The CDR3, as DNA: TGTGCCAGCAGTGACAGGGGTGGTGGTCAGCCCCAGCATTTT. Protein product: CASSDRGGGQPQHF. The whole variable domain, filled in from reference TRBV2 and TRBJ1-5, reads EPEVTQTPSHQVTQMGQEVILRCVPISNHLYFYWYRQILGQKVEFLVSFYNNEISEKSEIFDDQFSVERPDGSNFTLKIRSTKLEDSAMYFCASSDRGGGQPQHFGDGTRLSIL.

The chain carries TRBV4-2 and TRBJ1-1, with 8 bases aligning to TRBD1. The V and J ends lost 1 base and 6 bases, in that order; junction bases with no gene match: 7. CDR3 size: 15 residues. Germline V gene sequence: CDR1 LGHNA, CDR2 YNFKEQ. This CDR3 reads CASSQGAQGAPEAFF. DNA for the CDR3: TGTGCCAGCAGCCAAGGTGCTCAGGGGGCCCCTGAAGCTTTCTTT.

V usage is TRBV7-9 and J usage is TRBJ2-3, with D maybe TRBD2 (6 bases). Trimming shortened V by 2 bases and J by 0 bases, and 9 bases separated the two germline ends. The CDR3 is made up of 15 amino acids. CDR1 and CDR2 from the germline V gene are SEHNR and FQNEAQ (reference sequence). CDR3 bases: TGTGCCAGCAGCTTAATCGGGACTAGCACAGATACGCAGTATTTT. The encoded protein is CASSLIGTSTDTQYF.

The chain carries TRBV4-1 and TRBJ1-6; D gene ambiguous. Trimming shortened V by 0 bases and J by 10 bases, and 13 bases separated the two germline ends. This CDR3 is 15 amino acids long. Germline CDR1 and CDR2: MGHRA and YSYEKL. CDR3 sequence: CASSQDSGKISPLHF. The CDR3 DNA reads TGCGCCAGCAGCCAAGATTCCGGGAAGATCTCACCCCTCCACTTT.

The genes are TRBV3-1 (or the pseudogene TRBV3-2) and TRBJ1-2, with TRBD1 as a possible D gene (5 bases). This CDR3 has 13 residues. In germline, CDR1 is LGHDT, CDR2 YNNKEL (reference sequence). V shed 2 bases and J shed 5 bases, with 9 bases lying between them. The CDR3 loop is CASSQWGPYGYTF. CDR3 sequence (DNA): TGTGCCAGCAGCCAATGGGGCCCGTATGGCTACACCTTC.

The rearrangement uses TRBV2 and TRBJ1-5; 9 nucleotides line up with TRBD1. The CDR3 extends over 13 amino acids. The germline CDR1 and CDR2 sequences are SNHLY and FYNNEI. V gave up 5 bases and J gave up 7 bases; unmatched junction bases: 3. The CDR3 is CASSTGGWQPQHF. CDR3 coding DNA: TGTGCCAGCAGTACAGGGGGCTGGCAGCCCCAGCATTTT. The variable domain in full, with the rest retrieved from reference TRBV2 and TRBJ1-5, is EPEVTQTPSHQVTQMGQEVILRCVPISNHLYFYWYRQILGQKVEFLVSFYNNEISEKSEIFDDQFSVERPDGSNFTLKIRSTKLEDSAMYFCASSTGGWQPQHFGDGTRLSIL.

The rearrangement uses TRBV5-4 and TRBJ1-1, with 9 nucleotides matching TRBD1. Germline CDR1 is SGHNT and CDR2 is YYREEE (reference sequence). The CDR3 length is 16 residues. J gave up 0 bases and V 4 bases, and 7 bases lay outside the gene matches. CDR3: CASSPQGAVVNTEAFF. CDR3 bases: TGTGCCAGCAGCCCACAGGGGGCGGTCGTGAACACTGAAGCTTTCTTT.

The chain has TRBV9 and TRBJ1-6; D might be TRBD1 (5 bases). Per germline, CDR1 SGDLS and CDR2 YYNGEE. The CDR3 sequence is 15 residues long. The V end lost 0 bases, the J end lost 7 bases, and 11 bases lay between the germline ends. The CDR3 spells CASSVESTGNSPLHF. Here the CDR3 DNA reads TGTGCCAGCAGCGTAGAAAGCACAGGAAATTCACCCCTCCACTTT.

This chain joins TRBV6-5 and TRBJ1-1; D gene uncertain. There are 13 residues in the CDR3. Trimming removed 2 bases from V and 2 bases from J, with 6 bases in between. CDR1 is MNHEY, CDR2 SVGAGI, per germline. The CDR3 DNA reads TGTGCCAGCAGTTACGCCACTAACACTGAAGCTTTCTTT. It codes for CASSYATNTEAFF.